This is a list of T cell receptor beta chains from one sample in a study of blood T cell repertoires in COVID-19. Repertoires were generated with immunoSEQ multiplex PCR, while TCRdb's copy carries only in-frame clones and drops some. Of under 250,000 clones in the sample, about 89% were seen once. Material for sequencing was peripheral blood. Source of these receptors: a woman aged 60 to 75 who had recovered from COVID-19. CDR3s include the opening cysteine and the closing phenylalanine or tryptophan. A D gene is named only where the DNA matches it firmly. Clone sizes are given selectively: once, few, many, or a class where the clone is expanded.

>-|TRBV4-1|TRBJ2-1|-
TGCGCCAGCAGCCAAGGAGTTGCCCTCTCTGGTTCCTACAATGAGCAGTTCTTC
CASSQGVALSGSYNEQFF
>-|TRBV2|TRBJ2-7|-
TGTGCCAGCAGGGCAAGGGAGGACTCCTACGAGCAGTACTTC
CASRAREDSYEQYF
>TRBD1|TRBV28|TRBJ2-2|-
TGTGCCAGCAGTTCTTGGGCAGGGGGTCTGGCCGGGGAGCTGTTTTTT
CASSSWAGGLAGELFF
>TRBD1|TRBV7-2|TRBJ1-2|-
TGTGCCAGCAGCTTGGGACAGGGTTATGGCTACACCTTC
CASSLGQGYGYTF
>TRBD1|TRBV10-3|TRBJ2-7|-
TGTGCCATCAGTGAATCCAGGGACAGCTGGGGGGAGCAGTACTTC
CAISESRDSWGEQYF
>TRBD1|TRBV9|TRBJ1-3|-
TGTGCCAGCAGCGTAGAGGGACAGGGAGGAAACACCATATATTTT
CASSVEGQGGNTIYF
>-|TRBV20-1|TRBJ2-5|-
TGCAGTGCTAGTCTCGTGGAGACCCAGTACTTC
CSASLVETQYF
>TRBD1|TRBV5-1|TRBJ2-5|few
TGCGCCAGCAGCCAGGGACAGTTGAAAGAGACCCAGTACTTC
CASSQGQLKETQYF
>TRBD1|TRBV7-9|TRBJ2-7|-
TGTGCCAGCAGCAGGACAGGATCCTACGAGCAGTACTTC
CASSRTGSYEQYF
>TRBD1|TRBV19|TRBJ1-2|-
TGTGCCAGTACTCTTACGGCGGGACAGAACTATGGCTACACCTTC
CASTLTAGQNYGYTF
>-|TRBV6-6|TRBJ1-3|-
TGTGCCAGCAACCCCCGGGTCCACTCTGGAAACACCATATATTTT
CASNPRVHSGNTIYF
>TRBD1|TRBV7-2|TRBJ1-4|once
TGTGCCAGCAGAACCGGTGGGACAGGGGGCGTAAAACTGTTTTTT
CASRTGGTGGVKLFF
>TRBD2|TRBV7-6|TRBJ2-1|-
TGTGCCAGCACCTCCGGCGGGGGGGCCTACAATGAGCAGTTCTTC
CASTSGGGAYNEQFF
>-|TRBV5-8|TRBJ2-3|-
TGTGCCAGCAGCCCCGTTACGGCAGGGATAGGCACAGATACGCAGTATTTT
CASSPVTAGIGTDTQYF
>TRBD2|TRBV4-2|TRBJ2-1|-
TGTGCCAGCAGCCCGCGGACTAGCGGGGGCGCTGGCAATGAGCAGTTCTTC
CASSPRTSGGAGNEQFF
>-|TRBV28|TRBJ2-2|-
TGTGCCAGCTATCAGGTCAGCCTCGGGGAGCTGTTTTTT
CASYQVSLGELFF
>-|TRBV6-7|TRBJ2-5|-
TGTGCCAGCAGTCCAAAGCCTGGGAGGCAAGAGACCCAGTACTTC
CASSPKPGRQETQYF
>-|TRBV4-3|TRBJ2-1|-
TGCGCCAGCAGCCAAGAAGGGGGACCCTACAATGAGCAGTTCTTC
CASSQEGGPYNEQFF
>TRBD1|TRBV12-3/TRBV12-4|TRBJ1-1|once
TGTGCCAGCGGGACAGGGTCCACTGAAGCTTTCTTT
CASGTGSTEAFF
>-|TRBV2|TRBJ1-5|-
TGTGCCAGCAGCCGCATTCAGTATAGCAATCAGCCCCAGCATTTT
CASSRIQYSNQPQHF
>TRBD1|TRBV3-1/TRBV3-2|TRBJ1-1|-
TGTGCCAGCAGCCCCCCCGGGACAGGGATGAACACTGAAGCTTTCTTT
CASSPPGTGMNTEAFF
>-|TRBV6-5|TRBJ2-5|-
TGTGCCAGCAGTCAACAAGAGACCCAGTACTTC
CASSQQETQYF
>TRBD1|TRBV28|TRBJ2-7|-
TGTGCCAGCAGTTCCTTCGGGACAGGGGTTGTCTACGAGCAGTACTTC
CASSSFGTGVVYEQYF
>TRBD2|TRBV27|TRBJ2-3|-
TGTGCCAGCTCTTCCATCGGGGCGGGGGGGCCAGATACGCAGTATTTT
CASSSIGAGGPDTQYF
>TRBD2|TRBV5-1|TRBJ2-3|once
TGCGCCAGCAGCTATGGACTAGCGGGGGCCACAGATACGCAGTATTTT
CASSYGLAGATDTQYF
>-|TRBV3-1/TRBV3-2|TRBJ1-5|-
TGTGCCAGCAGCCAAGATCTGGCTGGGCCCCAGCATTTT
CASSQDLAGPQHF
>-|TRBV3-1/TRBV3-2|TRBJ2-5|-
TGTGCCAGCAGCCAAGGAGGGGGGGGAGAGACCCAGTACTTC
CASSQGGGGETQYF